The 8 T cell receptor beta chains presented below share a single source sample, sequenced in a study of Graves' ophthalmopathy and Graves' hyperthyroidism. Amplified TCR beta CDR3 regions were obtained using RNA transcripts as template. The library came from an HTBI-primed first-round RT-PCR and a second-round multiplex PCR. A single record per CDR3 protein comes from TCRdb applying MiXCR to the multiplex PCR reads. This sample has about 500,000 distinct CDR3 sequences, with approximately 14% found just once. Specimen: blood. These receptors all come from a woman under 40 with Graves' ophthalmopathy.

This clonotype has a count of ten or more. J is TRBJ1-1 and V is TRBV20-1; 7 positions match TRBD1. Unmatched junction bases numbered 9, after V lost 5 bases and J lost 6 bases. Per the germline V gene, CDR1 is DFQATT and CDR2 is SNEGSKA (reference sequence). CDR3 length: 13 residues. CDR3 in amino acids: CSAGPGQNSEAFF. The CDR3 DNA is TGCAGTGCTGGACCGGGACAGAATTCTGAAGCTTTCTTT.

The gene calls are TRBV3-1 and TRBJ2-7; D perhaps matches TRBD1 (7 bases). The V gene's germline CDR1 is LGHDT and CDR2 YNNKEL (reference sequence). V shed 3 bases and J shed 4 bases, with 22 bases lying between them. CDR3 length: 17 amino acids. CDR3: CASSQGYAGQQIYEQYF. The CDR3 DNA sequence: TGTGCCAGCAGCCAGGGGTACGCGGGACAGCAGATTTACGAGCAGTACTTC.

This clonotype was observed many times. This CDR3 reads CSVGVNTEAFF. DNA for the CDR3: TGCAGCGTTGGCGTGAACACTGAAGCTTTCTTT. The V gene is TRBV29-1, the J gene TRBJ1-1, with unresolved D. This CDR3 region has 11 residues. The germline gives CDR1 SQVTM, CDR2 ANQGSEA. The germline V and J ends were trimmed by 4 bases and 0 bases, with 3 bases remaining between them. The variable domain in full, completed from reference TRBV29-1 and TRBJ1-1, reads SAVISQKPSRDICQRGTSLTIQCQVDSQVTMMFWYRQQPGQSLTLIATANQGSEATYESGFVIDKFPISRPNLTFSTLTVSNMSPEDSSIYLCSVGVNTEAFFGQGTRLTVV.

The sample holds many counts of this clonotype. This chain connects TRBV20-1 to TRBJ2-5; D not resolved. Germline V gene sequence: CDR1 DFQATT, CDR2 SNEGSKA (reference sequence). The germline V and J ends were trimmed by 0 bases and 1 base, with 12 bases remaining between them. The CDR3 is made up of 15 amino acids. The CDR3 DNA is TGCAGTGCTAGAGATTTTAGAAGAGGCCAAGAGACCCAGTACTTC. This gives the protein CSARDFRRGQETQYF.

This clonotype showed up many times. In nucleotides, the CDR3 is TGCGCCAGCAGTGAGTTTCCCAGGGCCTACGAGCAGTACTTC. Protein sequence: CASSEFPRAYEQYF. The chain uses TRBV10-1 and TRBJ2-7; perhaps TRBD1 as D (5 bases). Trimming removed 1 base at V and 2 bases at J, with 9 bases between. The CDR3 length is 14 residues. Germline assignment: CDR1 WNHNN and CDR2 SYGVQD (reference sequence).

In this sample, this clonotype turned up many times. The chain has TRBV6-5 and TRBJ2-6; 8 bases fit TRBD1. This CDR3 region has 16 residues. Germline V gene sequence: CDR1 MNHEY, CDR2 SVGAGI. The ends lost 4 bases at V and 3 bases at J; junction bases unmatched: 5. CDR3 in DNA: TGTGCCAGCAGTTCCCAGGGGGCATATGGGGCCAACGTCCTGACTTTC. Translating it yields CASSSQGAYGANVLTF.

At least ten counts were recorded for this clonotype. The chain combines TRBV7-2 with TRBJ2-7; D tentatively fits TRBD1 or TRBD2 (6 bases each). The germline gives CDR1 SGHTA, CDR2 FQGNSA. The CDR3 contains 14 residues. V was pared by 7 bases and J by 1 base, with 14 bases between. CDR3 sequence: CASNSRGRSYEQYF. The CDR3 DNA follows: TGTGCCAGCAACTCCCGGGGGCGATCCTACGAGCAGTACTTC.

In this sample, this clonotype turned up many times. The chain couples TRBV20-1 to TRBJ1-2; D might be TRBD1 (5 bases). The V gene lost 5 bases and the J gene lost 4 bases, with 14 bases spanning the gap. CDR1 and CDR2 (germline): DFQATT, SNEGSKA (reference sequence). The CDR3 covers 13 residues. CDR3 sequence reads: CSASQTGRYGYTF. DNA for the CDR3: TGCAGTGCTTCCCAAACAGGTCGCTATGGCTACACCTTC.